This T cell receptor (beta chain) emerged from a study of blood T cell repertoires in COVID-19. Overall study: In each case, the material was cDNA or gDNA derived from T cells, B-cell-depleted T cells, or PBMCs.

Authors' data handling: Estimates of nucleated cell counts were drawn from the amplification of reference gene primers. Clones were read by immunoSEQ multiplex PCR, and TCRdb kept only the in-frame ones, dropping some. V and J calls and clone size are those listed in that table; D and trimming were worked out from the DNA. The sample lists around 97,000 clones, roughly 79% occurring once. A few counts support this clone. The ends lost 4 bases at V and 2 bases at J; junction bases unmatched: 4. The CDR3 sequence is 15 residues long. Germline CDR1 SGHTA, CDR2 FQGTGA. This rearrangement joins TRBV7-3 to TRBJ2-3, with 9 bases lining up with TRBD1. The sequenced material came from peripheral blood. The source is a man between 65 and 85 years old with acute or convalescent COVID-19. The CDR3 region has the DNA TGTGCCAGCAGCTCCGGACAGGGGTACACAGATACGCAGTATTTT. Amino acids: CASSSGQGYTDTQYF. The full variable domain, completed using reference TRBV7-3 and TRBJ2-3, is GAGVSQTPSNKVTEKGKYVELRCDPISGHTALYWYRQSLGQGPEFLIYFQGTGAADDSGLPNDRFFAVRPEGSVSTLKIQRTERGDSAVYLCASSSGQGYTDTQYFGPGTRLTVL.